A selection of T cell receptor beta chains follows, all from one sample in a study of blood T cell repertoires in COVID-19. Sequencing was performed with immunoSEQ multiplex PCR; in TCRdb, only in-frame clones are kept and a portion is missing. The sample includes roughly 200,000 clones, over 70% of them seen just once. Sequencing was carried out using peripheral blood. These receptors were taken from a woman older than 75 with acute or convalescent COVID-19. Both conserved end residues are part of each CDR3. A D gene is named only where the DNA matches it firmly. Some rows have no size entry. The others give once, few or many, or a class for an expanded clone.

clone size: .
D gene: TRBD1
J gene: TRBJ2-3
V gene: TRBV5-1
CDR3 DNA: TGCGCCAGCAGCTTGGGGTGGACAGGGTCCACAGATACGCAGTATTTT
CDR3 protein: CASSLGWTGSTDTQYF

clone size: few
D gene: .
J gene: TRBJ1-2
V gene: TRBV28
CDR3 DNA: TGTGCCACCCTTAACTATGGCTACACCTTC
CDR3 protein: CATLNYGYTF

clone size: many
D gene: TRBD1
J gene: TRBJ1-3
V gene: TRBV18
CDR3 DNA: TGTGCCAGCTCACCGGGACAGGGTGGAAACACCATATATTTT
CDR3 protein: CASSPGQGGNTIYF

clone size: .
D gene: TRBD2
J gene: TRBJ2-1
V gene: TRBV4-2
CDR3 DNA: TGTGCCAGCAGCCAGGAGACTAGCGGGAGCTGGAATGAGCAGTTCTTC
CDR3 protein: CASSQETSGSWNEQFF

clone size: .
D gene: .
J gene: TRBJ2-3
V gene: TRBV15
CDR3 DNA: TGTGCCACCAGTCGCGGGGACACAGATACGCAGTATTTT
CDR3 protein: CATSRGDTDTQYF

clone size: few
D gene: TRBD2
J gene: TRBJ2-5
V gene: TRBV6-5
CDR3 DNA: TGTGCCAGCAGTCGGGAGGGCAGGGAGACCCAGTACTTC
CDR3 protein: CASSREGRETQYF

clone size: .
D gene: TRBD1
J gene: TRBJ2-7
V gene: TRBV18
CDR3 DNA: TGTGCCAGCTCACCTGGGACAGGGGGCCTCGAGCAGTACTTC
CDR3 protein: CASSPGTGGLEQYF

clone size: .
D gene: .
J gene: TRBJ2-4
V gene: TRBV19
CDR3 DNA: TGTGCCAGTGGGCAGGGGAAAAACATTCAGTACTTC
CDR3 protein: CASGQGKNIQYF

clone size: .
D gene: .
J gene: TRBJ1-1
V gene: TRBV7-3
CDR3 DNA: TGTGCCAGCAGCTCACAGGGTGGGGACACTGAAGCTTTCTTT
CDR3 protein: CASSSQGGDTEAFF

clone size: once
D gene: .
J gene: TRBJ1-4
V gene: TRBV7-8
CDR3 DNA: TGTGCCAGCAGCTTAAGGACATCTTGGGAAAAACTGTTTTTT
CDR3 protein: CASSLRTSWEKLFF

clone size: few
D gene: .
J gene: TRBJ2-2
V gene: TRBV3-1/TRBV3-2
CDR3 DNA: TGTGCCAGCAGCCTGGGGCACGGGGGGCGAGGCACCGGGGAGCTGTTTTTT
CDR3 protein: CASSLGHGGRGTGELFF

clone size: .
D gene: TRBD2
J gene: TRBJ2-7
V gene: TRBV5-1
CDR3 DNA: TGCGCCAGCAGCCTAGGACTAGCGGGGCCGGACGCCCACTCCTACGAGCAGTACTTC
CDR3 protein: CASSLGLAGPDAHSYEQYF

clone size: .
D gene: TRBD1
J gene: TRBJ1-1
V gene: TRBV18
CDR3 DNA: TGTGCCAGCTCACGGACAGGGGCCACTGAAGCTTTCTTT
CDR3 protein: CASSRTGATEAFF

clone size: .
D gene: TRBD1
J gene: TRBJ2-5
V gene: TRBV28
CDR3 DNA: TGTGCCAGCAGGACGGGACAGGGGGCGCGTGAGACCCAGTACTTC
CDR3 protein: CASRTGQGARETQYF

clone size: few
D gene: TRBD1
J gene: TRBJ2-4
V gene: TRBV5-4
CDR3 DNA: TGTGCCAGCAGCCTGGACAGGGATGGGGAAAACATTCAGTACTTC
CDR3 protein: CASSLDRDGENIQYF

clone size: once
D gene: .
J gene: TRBJ1-5
V gene: TRBV2
CDR3 DNA: TGTGCCAGCAGGGATCAGGAAAGCAATCAGCCCCAGCATTTT
CDR3 protein: CASRDQESNQPQHF

clone size: .
D gene: .
J gene: TRBJ1-2
V gene: TRBV28
CDR3 DNA: TGTGCCAGCCGGCCTTTGGAGCAGGGTAGCGGCTACACCTTC
CDR3 protein: CASRPLEQGSGYTF

clone size: .
D gene: TRBD1
J gene: TRBJ1-2
V gene: TRBV30
CDR3 DNA: TGTGCCTGGAGTGGAACCGGGACAGCGCTATATGGCTACACCTTC
CDR3 protein: CAWSGTGTALYGYTF

clone size: .
D gene: TRBD2
J gene: TRBJ2-5
V gene: TRBV6-6
CDR3 DNA: TGTGCCAGCAGTGCTCTAGCGGGGCAAGAGACCCAGTACTTC
CDR3 protein: CASSALAGQETQYF

clone size: .
D gene: TRBD2
J gene: TRBJ2-2
V gene: TRBV14
CDR3 DNA: TGTGCCAGCAGCCAAGCCCGACCGGGGGGGCAGAACACCGGGGAGCTGTTTTTT
CDR3 protein: CASSQARPGGQNTGELFF

clone size: .
D gene: .
J gene: TRBJ2-4
V gene: TRBV7-3
CDR3 DNA: TGTGCCAGCAGCTTAGGGGGCAGGGCAGACATTCAGTACTTC
CDR3 protein: CASSLGGRADIQYF

clone size: .
D gene: TRBD2
J gene: TRBJ2-5
V gene: TRBV7-9
CDR3 DNA: TGTGCCAGCAGCCCTGACGAGCGGGGAAGGGGGACCCAGTACTTC
CDR3 protein: CASSPDERGRGTQYF

clone size: .
D gene: TRBD1
J gene: TRBJ1-1
V gene: TRBV7-3
CDR3 DNA: TGTGCCAGCAGCTTAAGCGGGACAGACCCTGAAGCTTTCTTT
CDR3 protein: CASSLSGTDPEAFF

clone size: .
D gene: .
J gene: TRBJ1-2
V gene: TRBV6-5
CDR3 DNA: TGTGCCAGCGTTGACAGCAACTATGGCTACACCTTC
CDR3 protein: CASVDSNYGYTF

clone size: .
D gene: TRBD2
J gene: TRBJ2-4
V gene: TRBV6-5
CDR3 DNA: TGTGCCAGCAGGACTAGCGGGAAGAACATTCAGTACTTC
CDR3 protein: CASRTSGKNIQYF

clone size: .
D gene: .
J gene: TRBJ2-7
V gene: TRBV30
CDR3 DNA: TGTGCCTGGAGTGTTGGGGACACCTACTACGAGCAGTACTTC
CDR3 protein: CAWSVGDTYYEQYF

clone size: .
D gene: .
J gene: TRBJ1-1
V gene: TRBV4-1
CDR3 DNA: TGCGCCAGCAGCCAAGACCCCCTAATGAACACTGAAGCTTTCTTT
CDR3 protein: CASSQDPLMNTEAFF

clone size: once
D gene: .
J gene: TRBJ1-1
V gene: TRBV11-2
CDR3 DNA: TGTGCCAGCAGCCAATTCCGTTGGGGGCAAAGAACCACTGAAGCTTTCTTT
CDR3 protein: CASSQFRWGQRTTEAFF

clone size: .
D gene: .
J gene: TRBJ1-3
V gene: TRBV11-2
CDR3 DNA: TGTGCCAGCAGCTTCATGCCTACGAGCTCTGGAAACACCATATATTTT
CDR3 protein: CASSFMPTSSGNTIYF

clone size: .
D gene: TRBD2
J gene: TRBJ2-3
V gene: TRBV6-4
CDR3 DNA: TGTGCCAGCAGTGACTCGACTAGCGGGAGAGGTACGCAGTATTTT
CDR3 protein: CASSDSTSGRGTQYF

clone size: once
D gene: .
J gene: TRBJ2-3
V gene: TRBV5-6
CDR3 DNA: TGTGCCAGCAGCTTGGTAGCCCGCCAGGATACGCAGTATTTT
CDR3 protein: CASSLVARQDTQYF

clone size: .
D gene: TRBD1
J gene: TRBJ1-1
V gene: TRBV5-1
CDR3 DNA: TGCGCCAGCAGCTGGGGGGACAGGCCGAACACTGAAGCTTTCTTT
CDR3 protein: CASSWGDRPNTEAFF

clone size: .
D gene: .
J gene: TRBJ1-3
V gene: TRBV9
CDR3 DNA: TGTGCCAGCAGCGTAGCAGTGGGGCAGTCTGGAAACACCATATATTTT
CDR3 protein: CASSVAVGQSGNTIYF

clone size: .
D gene: TRBD1
J gene: TRBJ2-7
V gene: TRBV10-3
CDR3 DNA: TGTGCCATCAGTGAGTCGACAGGGGGCTCCTACGAGCAGTACTTC
CDR3 protein: CAISESTGGSYEQYF

clone size: .
D gene: TRBD1
J gene: TRBJ1-2
V gene: TRBV7-8
CDR3 DNA: TGTGCCAGCAGCTCGGACAGGGGGCATGGTGGCTACACCTTC
CDR3 protein: CASSSDRGHGGYTF

clone size: .
D gene: TRBD1
J gene: TRBJ1-3
V gene: TRBV9
CDR3 DNA: TGTGCCAGCAGCGATCGGACAGGGTGGGCCATATATTTT
CDR3 protein: CASSDRTGWAIYF

clone size: .
D gene: TRBD1
J gene: TRBJ1-2
V gene: TRBV18
CDR3 DNA: TGTGCCAGCTCGCCCAGGACAGGGGTTGACTATGGCTACACCTTC
CDR3 protein: CASSPRTGVDYGYTF

clone size: .
D gene: .
J gene: TRBJ1-2
V gene: TRBV5-5
CDR3 DNA: TGTGCCAGCAGCTTGGGAGACAACTACTATGGCTACACCTTC
CDR3 protein: CASSLGDNYYGYTF

clone size: .
D gene: .
J gene: TRBJ2-6
V gene: TRBV11-2
CDR3 DNA: TGTGCCAGCAGCTTAGATAGGAGCAGGGTAGGGGCCAACGTCCTGACTTTC
CDR3 protein: CASSLDRSRVGANVLTF

clone size: few
D gene: TRBD2
J gene: TRBJ2-5
V gene: TRBV7-2
CDR3 DNA: TGTGCCAGCAGCCCGCGACTAGCGGGAGCCCAAGAGACCCAGTACTTC
CDR3 protein: CASSPRLAGAQETQYF

clone size: few
D gene: TRBD1
J gene: TRBJ2-7
V gene: TRBV28
CDR3 DNA: TGTGCCAGCAGTTCCGGACAGGGAGGTGGCTACGAGCAGTACTTC
CDR3 protein: CASSSGQGGGYEQYF

clone size: .
D gene: TRBD2
J gene: TRBJ2-1
V gene: TRBV19
CDR3 DNA: TGTGCCAGTAGTATAGTGGGGAGTAGCGGGAAAATATACAATGAGCAGTTCTTC
CDR3 protein: CASSIVGSSGKIYNEQFF

clone size: .
D gene: .
J gene: TRBJ1-4
V gene: TRBV5-1
CDR3 DNA: TGCGCCAGCAGCTTGGACGGTACCTCGGATGAAAAACTGTTTTTT
CDR3 protein: CASSLDGTSDEKLFF

clone size: once
D gene: .
J gene: TRBJ2-5
V gene: TRBV7-6
CDR3 DNA: TGTGCCAGCAGCTTACTAGCTGGCGGAGAGACCCAGTACTTC
CDR3 protein: CASSLLAGGETQYF

clone size: .
D gene: .
J gene: TRBJ1-6
V gene: TRBV6-5
CDR3 DNA: TGTGCCAGCAGCCGCGGGAGGGATTCACCCCTCCACTTT
CDR3 protein: CASSRGRDSPLHF

clone size: .
D gene: .
J gene: TRBJ1-6
V gene: TRBV3-1/TRBV3-2
CDR3 DNA: TGTGCCAGCAGCCAGCGCGAGGAGCAGGGACCCCTCCACTTT
CDR3 protein: CASSQREEQGPLHF

clone size: .
D gene: .
J gene: TRBJ1-5
V gene: TRBV24-1
CDR3 DNA: TGTGCCACCAGTGATCGGGCAGGGTACAATCAGCCCCAGCATTTT
CDR3 protein: CATSDRAGYNQPQHF

clone size: .
D gene: TRBD2
J gene: TRBJ2-1
V gene: TRBV7-3
CDR3 DNA: TGTGCCAGCAGCCCAGGGACGGGAGGGGAGTACAATGAGCAGTTCTTC
CDR3 protein: CASSPGTGGEYNEQFF